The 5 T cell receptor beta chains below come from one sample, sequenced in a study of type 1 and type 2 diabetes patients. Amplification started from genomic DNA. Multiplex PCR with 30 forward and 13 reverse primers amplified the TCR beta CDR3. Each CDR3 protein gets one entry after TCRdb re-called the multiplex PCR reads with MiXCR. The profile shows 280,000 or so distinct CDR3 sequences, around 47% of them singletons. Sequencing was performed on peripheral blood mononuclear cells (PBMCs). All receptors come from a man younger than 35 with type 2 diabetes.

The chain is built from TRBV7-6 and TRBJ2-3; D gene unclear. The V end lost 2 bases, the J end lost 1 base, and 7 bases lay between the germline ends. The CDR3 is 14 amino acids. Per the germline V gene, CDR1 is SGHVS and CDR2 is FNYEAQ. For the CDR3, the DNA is TGTGCCAGCAGCTTACTGGGTGGCACAGATACGCAGTATTTT. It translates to CASSLLGGTDTQYF.

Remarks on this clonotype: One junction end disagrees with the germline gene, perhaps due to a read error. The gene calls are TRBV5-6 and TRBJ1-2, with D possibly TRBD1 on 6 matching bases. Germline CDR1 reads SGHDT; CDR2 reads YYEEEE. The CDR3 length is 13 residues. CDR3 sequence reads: CASSLRQEYGYIF. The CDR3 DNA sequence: TGTGCCAGCAGCCTACGACAGGAATATGGCTACATCTTC.

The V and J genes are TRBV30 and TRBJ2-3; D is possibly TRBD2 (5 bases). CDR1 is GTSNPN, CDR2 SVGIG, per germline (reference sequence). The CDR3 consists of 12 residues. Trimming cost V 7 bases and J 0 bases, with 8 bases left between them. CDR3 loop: CASAGSTDTQYF. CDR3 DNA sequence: TGTGCCTCTGCGGGTAGCACAGATACGCAGTATTTT.

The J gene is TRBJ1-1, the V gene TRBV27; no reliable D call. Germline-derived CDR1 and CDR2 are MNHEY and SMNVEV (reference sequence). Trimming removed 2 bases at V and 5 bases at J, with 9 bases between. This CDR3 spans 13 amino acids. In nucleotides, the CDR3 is TGTGCCAGCAGTTTAAATGTAGAGACTGAAGCTTTCTTT. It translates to CASSLNVETEAFF.

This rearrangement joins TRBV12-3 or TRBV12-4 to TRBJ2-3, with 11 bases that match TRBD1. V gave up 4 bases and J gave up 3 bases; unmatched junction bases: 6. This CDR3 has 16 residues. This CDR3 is CASSSRTGGLTDTQYF. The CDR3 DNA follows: TGTGCCAGCAGTTCTCGGACAGGGGGCCTAACAGATACGCAGTATTTT.